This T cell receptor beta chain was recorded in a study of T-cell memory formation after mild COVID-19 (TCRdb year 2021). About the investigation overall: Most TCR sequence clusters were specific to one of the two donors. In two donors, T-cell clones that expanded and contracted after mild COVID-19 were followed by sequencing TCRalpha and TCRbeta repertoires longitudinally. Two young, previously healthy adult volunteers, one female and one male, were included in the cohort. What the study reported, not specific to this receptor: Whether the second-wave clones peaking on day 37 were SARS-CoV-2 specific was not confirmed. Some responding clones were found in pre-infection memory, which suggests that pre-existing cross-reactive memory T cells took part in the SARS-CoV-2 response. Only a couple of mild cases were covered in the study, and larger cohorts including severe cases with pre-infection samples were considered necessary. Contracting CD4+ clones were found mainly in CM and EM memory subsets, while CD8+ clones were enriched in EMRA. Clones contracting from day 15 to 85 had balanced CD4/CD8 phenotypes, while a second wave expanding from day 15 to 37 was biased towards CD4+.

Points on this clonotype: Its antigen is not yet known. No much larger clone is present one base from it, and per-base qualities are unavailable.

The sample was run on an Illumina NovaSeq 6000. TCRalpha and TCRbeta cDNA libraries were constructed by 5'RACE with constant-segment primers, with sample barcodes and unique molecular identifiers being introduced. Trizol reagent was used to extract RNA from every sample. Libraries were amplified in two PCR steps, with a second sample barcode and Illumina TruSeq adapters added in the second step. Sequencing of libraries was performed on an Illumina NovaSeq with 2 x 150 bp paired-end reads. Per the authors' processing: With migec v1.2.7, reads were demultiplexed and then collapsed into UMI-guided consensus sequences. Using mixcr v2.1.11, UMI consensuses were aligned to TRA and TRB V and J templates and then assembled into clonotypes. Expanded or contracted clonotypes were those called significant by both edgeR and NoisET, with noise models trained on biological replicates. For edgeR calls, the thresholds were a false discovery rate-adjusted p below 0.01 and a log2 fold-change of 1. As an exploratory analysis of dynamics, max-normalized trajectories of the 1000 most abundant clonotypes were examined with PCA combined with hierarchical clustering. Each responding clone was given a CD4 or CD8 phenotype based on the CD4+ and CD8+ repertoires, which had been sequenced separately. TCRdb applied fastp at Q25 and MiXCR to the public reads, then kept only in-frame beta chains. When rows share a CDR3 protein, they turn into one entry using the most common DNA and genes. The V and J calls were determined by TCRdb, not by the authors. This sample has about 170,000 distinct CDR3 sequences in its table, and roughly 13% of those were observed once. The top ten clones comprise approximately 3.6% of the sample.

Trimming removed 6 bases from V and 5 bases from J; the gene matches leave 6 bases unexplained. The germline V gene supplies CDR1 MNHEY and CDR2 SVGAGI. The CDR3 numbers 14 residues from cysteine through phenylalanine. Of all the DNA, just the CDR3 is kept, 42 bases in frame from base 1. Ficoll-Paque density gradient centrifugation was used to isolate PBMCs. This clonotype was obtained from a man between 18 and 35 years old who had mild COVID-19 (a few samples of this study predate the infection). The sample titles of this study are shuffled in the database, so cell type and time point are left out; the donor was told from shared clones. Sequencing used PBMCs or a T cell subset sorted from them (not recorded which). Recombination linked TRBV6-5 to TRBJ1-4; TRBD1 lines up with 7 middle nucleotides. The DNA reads TGTGCCAGCAGACTTACAGGGGCAAATGAAAAACTGTTTTTT. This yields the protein CASRLTGANEKLFF.